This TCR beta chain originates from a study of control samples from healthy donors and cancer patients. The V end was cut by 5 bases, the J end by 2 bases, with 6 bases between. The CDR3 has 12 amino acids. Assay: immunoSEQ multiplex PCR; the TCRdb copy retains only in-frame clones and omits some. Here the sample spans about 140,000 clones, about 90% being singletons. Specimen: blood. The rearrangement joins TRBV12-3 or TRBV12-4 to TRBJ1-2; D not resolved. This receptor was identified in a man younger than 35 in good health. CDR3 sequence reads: CASSPGNYGYTF. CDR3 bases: TGTGCCAGCAGTCCGGGAAACTATGGCTACACCTTC.